One sample yielded the 17 T cell receptor beta chains listed below, sequenced in a study of beta chain features in type 1 diabetes. Overall study findings and caveats: Shorter TCRB CDR3s, moderately but significantly so, marked every one of the four CD4+ subsets in Type 1 diabetes patients.

Of the isolated RNA, all was reverse transcribed, and so the sequenced material was expressed TCRB transcripts. Sequencing was performed with immunoSEQ multiplex PCR; in TCRdb, only in-frame clones are kept and a portion is missing. The sample holds 630,000 or so clones; 11% to 15% are singletons and the top ten take 0.035% to 0.045%. Which antigens these TCRs recognize remains unknown. The sample consisted of naive CD4+ T cells from blood. The receptors originated from a man aged 18 to 35 with type 1 diabetes.

This chain links TRBV9 with TRBJ1-2; a possible D gene is TRBD1 (5 bases). V was shortened by 2 bases and J by 4 bases, with 12 bases between the two germline ends. Germline V gene lookup returns CDR1 SGDLS and CDR2 YYNGEE. This CDR3 comprises 14 residues. This CDR3 is CASSVQGVGYGYTF. The CDR3 DNA follows: TGTGCCAGCAGCGTCCAGGGAGTCGGCTATGGCTACACCTTC.

The chain employs TRBV2 and TRBJ1-2; TRBD1 is a possible D gene (5 bases). V lost 1 base, J lost 8 bases, and 14 bases lay in between. The CDR3 length is 14 residues. Germline V lookup: CDR1 SNHLY, CDR2 FYNNEI. CDR3 nucleotide sequence: TGTGCCAGCAGTGAAGTCCAGGGTATACAGGGCTACACCTTC. Translating gives CASSEVQGIQGYTF.

This clone was detected only a few times. CDR3 in DNA: TGCGCCAGCAGCCCCAGGGGGACAGGGGAGTTCTTC. As protein: CASSPRGTGEFF. The chain is built from TRBV5-1 and TRBJ2-1, with 10 bases that match TRBD1. J gave up 14 bases and V 4 bases, and 6 bases lay outside the gene matches. The CDR3 spans 12 residues. Looked up from germline, CDR1 is SGHRS and CDR2 is YFSETQ.

CDR3 loop: CASSYSSNTEAFF. The CDR3 nucleotides are TGTGCCAGCAGTTACTCGTCGAACACTGAAGCTTTCTTT. The V call is TRBV6-5, the J call TRBJ1-1; D gene uncertain. Deletions cut 0 bases from V and 1 base from J, with 3 bases between. The CDR3 runs to 13 residues. Germline CDR1 reads MNHEY; CDR2 reads SVGAGI.

J is TRBJ2-6 and V is TRBV5-1; D possibly corresponds to TRBD1 (6 bases). Between the trimmed V and J ends, which lost 3 bases and 2 bases, there was a span of 21 bases. The CDR3 covers 19 residues. Germline-derived CDR1 and CDR2 are SGHRS and YFSETQ. Here the CDR3 reads CASSSLRKQGIAGANVLTF. The DNA of the CDR3 is TGCGCCAGCAGCTCCCTCAGGAAACAGGGAATCGCTGGGGCCAACGTCCTGACTTTC.

This clone was detected a few times. The chain combines TRBV5-1 with TRBJ2-3; 8 positions agree with TRBD2. Germline CDR1 SGHRS, CDR2 YFSETQ. The CDR3 consists of 15 residues. J gave up 6 bases and V 3 bases, and 9 bases lay outside the gene matches. The chain's CDR3 is CASSYGLASTDTQYF. In DNA form, the CDR3 reads TGCGCCAGCAGCTACGGACTAGCCTCGACGGATACGCAGTATTTT.

Remarks on this clone: Other DNA sequences of this sample code for an identical CDR3. This rearrangement joins TRBV28 to TRBJ2-7; D is unresolved. The CDR3 extends over 12 amino acids. Germline-derived CDR1 and CDR2 are MDHEN and SYDVKM. V lost 2 bases and J 0 bases, leaving 2 bases between the germline ends. The CDR3 region has the DNA TGTGCCAGCAGTTTACGCTCCTACGAGCAGTACTTC. Protein sequence: CASSLRSYEQYF.

The V call is TRBV7-9, the J call TRBJ1-3; 9 nucleotides agree with TRBD1. V lost 3 bases and J lost 0; bases outside the gene matches: 6. Germline lookup yields CDR1 SEHNR and CDR2 FQNEAQ (reference sequence). The CDR3 has 17 residues. CDR3 sequence: CASSFPTGGISGNTIYF. The CDR3 nucleotides are TGTGCCAGCAGCTTTCCGACAGGGGGGATCTCTGGAAACACCATATATTTT.

V gene TRBV7-9 combines with J gene TRBJ2-7; 11 bases map to TRBD1. Germline V gives CDR1 SEHNR, CDR2 FQNEAQ (reference sequence). This CDR3 spans 14 amino acids. J was trimmed by 5 bases and V by 5 bases; bases with no gene match: 5. CDR3 nucleotide sequence: TGTGCCAGCAGCCCGGGACAGGGGGTCCACGAGCAGTACTTC. Encoded protein: CASSPGQGVHEQYF.

The table lists this clone with a few counts. The V and J genes are TRBV5-4 and TRBJ1-4, with no clear D. V was shortened by 0 bases and J by 7 bases, with 10 bases between the two germline ends. Germline CDR1 SGHNT, CDR2 YYREEE (reference sequence). CDR3 length: 14 amino acids. The CDR3 DNA reads TGTGCCAGCAGCTTGGCGGGGAAAGGTGAAAAACTGTTTTTT. Translating it yields CASSLAGKGEKLFF.

This clone was seen a few times. The chain links TRBV2 to TRBJ2-4, with D unresolved. The CDR3 sequence is 16 residues long. Germline V gives CDR1 SNHLY, CDR2 FYNNEI. Deletions cut 5 bases from V and 10 bases from J, with 24 bases between. The DNA for the CDR3 is TGTGCCAGCAGTCCGGCGGCCACCCTGGGCAGGTTGATTCAGTACTTC. Protein product: CASSPAATLGRLIQYF.

This clone was recorded a few times. V gene TRBV29-1 combines with J gene TRBJ2-1; D gene uncertain. Per germline, CDR1 SQVTM and CDR2 ANQGSEA. CDR3 length equals 14 residues. The V end was cut by 7 bases, the J end by 4 bases, with 17 bases between. CDR3 amino acids: CSGSWGLTYNEQFF. In nucleotides, the CDR3 is TGCAGCGGTTCATGGGGTCTGACGTACAATGAGCAGTTCTTC.

The CDR3 sequence: CAISESIGTSHGKTQYF. In DNA form, the CDR3 reads TGTGCCATCAGTGAGTCGATAGGGACATCCCATGGAAAGACCCAGTACTTC. The V and J genes are TRBV10-3 and TRBJ2-5; possible D gene TRBD1, 6 bases. This CDR3 is built from 17 residues. Trimming removed 0 bases at V and 6 bases at J, with 20 bases between. Germline V CDR1 and CDR2: ENHRY, SYGVKD.

The gene calls are TRBV5-1 and TRBJ1-2; maybe TRBD1 (6 bases). Looked up from germline, CDR1 is SGHRS and CDR2 is YFSETQ. The CDR3 runs 14 residues. The germline V and J ends were trimmed by 0 bases and 3 bases, with 9 bases remaining between them. DNA for the CDR3: TGCGCCAGCAGCTTGGAAACAGGGCACTATGGCTACACCTTC. Translating gives CASSLETGHYGYTF.

This sequence joins TRBV6-5 and TRBJ1-1; TRBD1 matches at 9 bases. CDR1 and CDR2 from the germline V gene are MNHEY and SVGAGI. V dropped 4 bases and J dropped 1; count of bases not matched to a gene: 1. This CDR3 spans 14 amino acids. CDR3 sequence: CASSWTGANTEAFF. CDR3 in DNA: TGTGCCAGCAGTTGGACAGGGGCGAACACTGAAGCTTTCTTT.

This clone has more than one count but fewer than ten. The gene calls are TRBV23-1 and TRBJ1-1; D remains ambiguous. TRBV23-1 is given ORF status, its function remaining uncertain. The CDR3 consists of 15 residues. V gave up 1 base and J gave up 3 bases, with 12 bases separating them. This chain's CDR3 is CASSQYNRGHTEAFF. The DNA for the CDR3 is TGCGCCAGCAGTCAATACAATCGTGGGCACACTGAAGCTTTCTTT.

The J gene is TRBJ1-1, the V gene TRBV7-9; the D gene is possibly TRBD1 (6 bases). Per germline, CDR1 SEHNR and CDR2 FQNEAQ (reference sequence). The CDR3 totals 15 residues. The V end lost 3 bases, the J end lost 4 bases, and 15 bases lay between the germline ends. In nucleotides, the CDR3 is TGTGCCAGCAGCTTCAACAGGGTACAGGGCACTGAAGCTTTCTTT. Protein sequence: CASSFNRVQGTEAFF.